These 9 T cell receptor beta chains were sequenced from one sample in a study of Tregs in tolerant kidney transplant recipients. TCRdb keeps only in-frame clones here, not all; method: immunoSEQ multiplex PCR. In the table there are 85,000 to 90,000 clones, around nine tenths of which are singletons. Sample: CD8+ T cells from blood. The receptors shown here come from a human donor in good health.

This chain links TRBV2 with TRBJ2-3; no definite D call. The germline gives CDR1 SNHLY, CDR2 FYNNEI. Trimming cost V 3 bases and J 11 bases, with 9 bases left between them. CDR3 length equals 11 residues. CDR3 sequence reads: CASSEAPGQYF. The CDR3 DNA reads TGTGCCAGCAGTGAGGCCCCGGGGCAGTATTTT.

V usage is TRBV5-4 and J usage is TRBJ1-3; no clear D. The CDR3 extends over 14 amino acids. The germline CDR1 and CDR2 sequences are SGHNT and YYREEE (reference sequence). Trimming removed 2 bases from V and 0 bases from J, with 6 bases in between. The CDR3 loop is CASSLTDSGNTIYF. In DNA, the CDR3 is TGTGCCAGCAGCTTAACGGACTCTGGAAACACCATATATTTT.

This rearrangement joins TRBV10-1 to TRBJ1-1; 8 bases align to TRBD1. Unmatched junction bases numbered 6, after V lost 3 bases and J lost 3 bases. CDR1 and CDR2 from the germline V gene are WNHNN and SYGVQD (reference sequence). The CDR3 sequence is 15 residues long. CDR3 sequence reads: CASSEYRGGDTEAFF. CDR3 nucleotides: TGCGCCAGCAGTGAATACAGGGGGGGGGACACTGAAGCTTTCTTT.

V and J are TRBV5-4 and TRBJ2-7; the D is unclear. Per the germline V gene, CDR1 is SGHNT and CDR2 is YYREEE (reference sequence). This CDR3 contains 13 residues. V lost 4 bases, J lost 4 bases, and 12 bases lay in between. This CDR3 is CASSADLGYEQYF. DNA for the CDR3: TGTGCCAGCAGCGCCGACTTGGGGTACGAGCAGTACTTC.

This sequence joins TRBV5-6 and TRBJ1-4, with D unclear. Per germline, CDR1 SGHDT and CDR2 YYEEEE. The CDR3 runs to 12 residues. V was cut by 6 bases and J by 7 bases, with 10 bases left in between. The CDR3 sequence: CASIGPGEKLFF. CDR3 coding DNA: TGTGCCAGCATCGGCCCGGGTGAAAAACTGTTTTTT.

This chain's CDR3 is CASSLAQGMQYEQYF. CDR3 in DNA: TGCGCCAGCAGCTTGGCTCAGGGTATGCAGTACGAGCAGTACTTC. The chain joins TRBV5-1 to TRBJ2-7; D might be TRBD1 (5 bases). The CDR3 runs 15 residues. CDR1 is SGHRS and CDR2 is YFSETQ in the germline V gene. V was trimmed by 0 bases and J by 4 bases, leaving 14 bases between them.

CDR3 sequence reads: CASSLGYGGNYNEQFF. As DNA, the CDR3 is TGTGCCAGCAGCTTGGGGTACGGCGGGAACTACAATGAGCAGTTCTTC. This rearrangement joins TRBV5-4 to TRBJ2-1, with D maybe TRBD2 (6 bases). Germline CDR1 is SGHNT and CDR2 is YYREEE (reference sequence). The CDR3 sequence is 16 residues long. V was clipped by 0 bases and J by 3 bases, with 13 bases between them.

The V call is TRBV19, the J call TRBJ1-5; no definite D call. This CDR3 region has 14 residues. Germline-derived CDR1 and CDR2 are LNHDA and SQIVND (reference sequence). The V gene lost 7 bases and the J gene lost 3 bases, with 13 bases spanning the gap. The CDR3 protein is CASTILGFNQPQHF. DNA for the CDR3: TGTGCCAGTACCATCCTAGGGTTCAATCAGCCCCAGCATTTT.

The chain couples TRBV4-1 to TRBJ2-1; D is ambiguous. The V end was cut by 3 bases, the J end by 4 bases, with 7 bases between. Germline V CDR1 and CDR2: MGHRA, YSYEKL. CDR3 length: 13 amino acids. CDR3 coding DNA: TGCGCCAGCAGCCAGACGGTTTACAATGAGCAGTTCTTC. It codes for CASSQTVYNEQFF.